The clone carrying this T cell receptor (beta chain) appeared a few times. The antigen is undetermined. These data are taken from a study of blood T cells in healthy people across ages. Whole-study results and caveats: Leaving the PBMCs unsorted stopped any conclusive comparison of naive versus antigen-experienced cells.

A second PCR, run for roughly 7 to 12 cycles, used a sample-barcoded 5' primer plus a J-beta primer mix. TCRdb re-analysed the 5' RACE reads in MiXCR, keeping a single row per CDR3 protein. Among approximately 900,000 distinct CDR3 sequences listed, around 49% were seen once. Between the trimmed V and J ends, which lost 6 bases and 3 bases, there was a span of 15 bases. The CDR3 sequence is 14 residues long. CDR1 and CDR2 (germline): MDHEN, SYDVKM. V usage is TRBV28 and J usage is TRBJ2-7; tentatively, D is TRBD1 (6 bases). The TCR was taken from a man in his thirties or forties in good health. The specimen sequenced was blood. CDR3 DNA: TGTGCCAGCAGCCTCACAGGGCTGTACTACGAGCAGTACTTC. Translation: CASSLTGLYYEQYF.